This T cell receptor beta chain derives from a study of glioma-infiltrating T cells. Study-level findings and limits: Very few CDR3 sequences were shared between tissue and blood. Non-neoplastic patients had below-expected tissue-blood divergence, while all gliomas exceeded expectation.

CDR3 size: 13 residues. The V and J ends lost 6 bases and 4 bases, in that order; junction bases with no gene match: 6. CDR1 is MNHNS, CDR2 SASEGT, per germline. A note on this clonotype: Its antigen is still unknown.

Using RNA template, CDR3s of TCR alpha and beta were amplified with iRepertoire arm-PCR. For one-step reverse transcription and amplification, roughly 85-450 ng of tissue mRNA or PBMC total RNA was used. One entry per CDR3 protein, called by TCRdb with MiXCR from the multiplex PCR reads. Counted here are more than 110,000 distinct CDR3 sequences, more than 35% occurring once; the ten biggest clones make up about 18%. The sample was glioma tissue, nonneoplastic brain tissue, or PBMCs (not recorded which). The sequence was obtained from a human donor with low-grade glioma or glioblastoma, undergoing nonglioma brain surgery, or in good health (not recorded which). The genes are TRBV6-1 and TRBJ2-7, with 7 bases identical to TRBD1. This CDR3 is CASRLTGLYEQYF. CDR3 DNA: TGTGCCAGCAGGCTGACAGGGCTATACGAGCAGTACTTC.